This T cell receptor beta chain was captured by sequencing in a study of cytomegalovirus exposure and HLA in healthy donors. Libraries were prepared by immunoSEQ multiplex PCR; TCRdb keeps only in-frame clonotypes and omits some of them. The sample lists under 65,000 clones; more than 70% were seen once. Remarks on this clone: As yet, its antigen is unknown.

From the 120-subject validation cohort, which was separate from the roughly 710-subject first cohort, the donors were drawn. Study findings and constraints: Through in vitro validation, a few CMV-associated chains were shown to be specific for CMV antigens. Among TCR beta chains, those listed as cytomegalovirus-associated numbered 164.

This sequence originates from a young woman in good health and CMV-seropositive. Sequencing was carried out using PBMCs.

CDR3 nucleotides: TGTGCCAGCCACCCGAGGAGGGACACCGGGGAGCTGTTTTTT. The encoded protein is CASHPRRDTGELFF. This chain links TRBV7-8 with TRBJ2-2, with D maybe TRBD2 (6 bases). V lost 8 bases to trimming and J lost 3 bases, with 13 bases between them. Per germline, CDR1 SGHVS and CDR2 FQNEAQ. This CDR3 contains 14 residues. The full variable domain, in which reference TRBV7-8 and TRBJ2-2 provide the parts outside the CDR3, is GAGVSQSPRYKVAKRGQDVALRCDPISGHVSLFWYQQALGQGPEFLTYFQNEAQLDKSGLPSDRFFAERPEGSVSTLKIQRTQQEDSAVYLCASHPRRDTGELFFGEGSRLTVL.